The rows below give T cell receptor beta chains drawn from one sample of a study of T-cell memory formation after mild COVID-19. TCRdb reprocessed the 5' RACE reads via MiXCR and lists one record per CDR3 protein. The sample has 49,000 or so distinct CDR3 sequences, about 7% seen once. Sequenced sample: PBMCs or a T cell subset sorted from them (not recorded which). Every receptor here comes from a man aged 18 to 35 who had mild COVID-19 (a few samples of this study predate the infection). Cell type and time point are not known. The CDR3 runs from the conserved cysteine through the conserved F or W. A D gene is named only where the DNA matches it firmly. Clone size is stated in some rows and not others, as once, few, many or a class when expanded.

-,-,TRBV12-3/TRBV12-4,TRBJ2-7,CASSLRGNEQYF,TGTGCCAGCAGTTTAAGAGGGAACGAGCAGTACTTC
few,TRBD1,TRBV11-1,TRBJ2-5,CASSLNRGRQETQYF,TGTGCCAGCAGCCTAAACAGGGGGCGCCAAGAGACCCAGTACTTC
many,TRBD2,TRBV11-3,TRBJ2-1,CASSLTSGAYNEQFF,TGTGCCAGCAGCTTAACTAGCGGGGCCTACAATGAGCAGTTCTTC
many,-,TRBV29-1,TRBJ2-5,CSGGNYQETQYF,TGCAGCGGTGGTAACTACCAAGAGACCCAGTACTTC
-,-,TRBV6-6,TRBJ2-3,CASRDDSDTQYF,TGTGCCAGCAGGGACGACTCAGATACGCAGTATTTT
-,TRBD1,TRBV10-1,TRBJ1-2,CASSPGQGPYGYTF,TGCGCCAGCAGTCCGGGACAGGGTCCTTATGGCTACACCTTC
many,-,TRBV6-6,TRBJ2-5,CASISPSSETQYF,TGTGCCAGCATTTCCCCCTCCTCGGAGACCCAGTACTTC
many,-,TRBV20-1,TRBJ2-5,CSANFREETQYF,TGCAGTGCTAATTTCAGGGAGGAGACCCAGTACTTC
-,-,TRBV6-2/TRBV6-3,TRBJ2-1,CASSSNPTGSEQFF,TGTGCCAGCAGTTCGAACCCTACAGGGAGTGAGCAGTTCTTC
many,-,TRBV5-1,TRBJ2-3,CASSLGDNTDTQYF,TGCGCCAGCAGCTTAGGGGACAACACAGATACGCAGTATTTT
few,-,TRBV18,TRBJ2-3,CASSPPSQRTDTQYF,TGTGCCAGCTCACCACCGAGCCAGCGCACAGATACGCAGTATTTT
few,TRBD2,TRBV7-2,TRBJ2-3,CASSLTSGVTDTQYF,TGTGCCAGCAGCTTAACTAGCGGGGTTACAGATACGCAGTATTTT
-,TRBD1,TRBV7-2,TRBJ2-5,CASSLLRDRAETQYF,TGTGCCAGCAGCTTACTTCGAGACAGGGCTGAGACCCAGTACTTC
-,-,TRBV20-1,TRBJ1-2,CSASGPGGNYGYTF,TGCAGTGCTAGTGGACCCGGGGGTAACTATGGCTACACCTTC
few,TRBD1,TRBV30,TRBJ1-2,CASGQALGYTF,TGTGCCTCAGGACAGGCTCTTGGCTACACCTTC
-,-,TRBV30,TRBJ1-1,CAWSLQVEAFF,TGTGCCTGGAGTCTGCAGGTTGAAGCTTTCTTT
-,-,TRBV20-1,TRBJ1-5,CSATQGLSQPQHF,TGCAGTGCTACGCAGGGGCTCTCTCAGCCCCAGCATTTT
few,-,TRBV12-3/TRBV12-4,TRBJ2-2,CASIRSRGAGELFF,TGTGCCAGCATCCGGAGCAGGGGAGCCGGGGAGCTGTTTTTT
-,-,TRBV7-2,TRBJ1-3,CASSLYSGNTIYF,TGTGCCAGCAGCCTGTACTCTGGAAACACCATATATTTT
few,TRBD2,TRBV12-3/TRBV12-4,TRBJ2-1,CASTTAQRGLRSYNEQFF,TGTGCCAGCACCACCGCCCAGCGGGGGCTCCGCTCCTACAATGAGCAGTTCTTC
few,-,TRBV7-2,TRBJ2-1,CASSLEQGRQFF,TGTGCCAGCAGCTTAGAGCAGGGCAGGCAGTTCTTC
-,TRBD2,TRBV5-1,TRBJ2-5,CASSLKAGGQETQYF,TGCGCCAGCAGCTTAAAGGCGGGGGGACAAGAGACCCAGTACTTC
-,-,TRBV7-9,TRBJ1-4,CASSRDGALNEKLFF,TGTGCCAGCAGTCGCGACGGAGCGTTGAATGAAAAACTGTTTTTT
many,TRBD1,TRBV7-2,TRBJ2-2,CASSSRTGRAGELFF,TGTGCCAGCAGCTCCAGGACAGGGAGAGCTGGGGAGCTGTTTTTT
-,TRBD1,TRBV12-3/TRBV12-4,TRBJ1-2,CASIRYRGPPTF,TGTGCCAGCATCCGGTACAGGGGCCCCCCCACCTTC
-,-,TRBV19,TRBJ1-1,CASIYSLEAFF,TGTGCCAGTATCTACTCCCTGGAAGCTTTCTTT
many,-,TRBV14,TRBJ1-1,CASSQGGTEAFF,TGTGCCAGCAGCCAAGGGGGCACTGAAGCTTTCTTT
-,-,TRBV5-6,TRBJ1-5,CASSLGADQPQHF,TGTGCCAGCAGCTTGGGGGCCGATCAGCCCCAGCATTTT
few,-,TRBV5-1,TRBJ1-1,CASSLDSTGTEAFF,TGCGCCAGCAGCTTGGATTCTACGGGCACTGAAGCTTTCTTT
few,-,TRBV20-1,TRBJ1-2,CSAKGSSSNYGYTF,TGCAGTGCTAAGGGCAGCTCCTCTAACTATGGCTACACCTTC